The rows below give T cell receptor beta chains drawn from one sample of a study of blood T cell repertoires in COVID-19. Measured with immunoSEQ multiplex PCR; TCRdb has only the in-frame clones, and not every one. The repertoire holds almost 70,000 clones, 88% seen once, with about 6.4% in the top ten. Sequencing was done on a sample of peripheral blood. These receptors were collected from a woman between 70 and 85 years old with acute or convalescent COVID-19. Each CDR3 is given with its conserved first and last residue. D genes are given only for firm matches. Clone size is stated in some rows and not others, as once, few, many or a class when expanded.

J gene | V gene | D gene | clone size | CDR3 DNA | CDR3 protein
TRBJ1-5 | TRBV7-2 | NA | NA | TGTGCCAGCAGCCCCGCACCGGGACTCAGGCGGGGTCAGCCCCAGCATTTT | CASSPAPGLRRGQPQHF
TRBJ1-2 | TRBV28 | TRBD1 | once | TGTGCCAGCAGTAGGACAGGGAAGGACTATGGCTACACCTTC | CASSRTGKDYGYTF
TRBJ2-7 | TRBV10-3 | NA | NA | TGTGCCATCTCCGAGGGCCGCAGCTCCTACGAGCAGTACTTC | CAISEGRSSYEQYF
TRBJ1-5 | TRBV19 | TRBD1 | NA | TGTGCCAGTAGTCTTCAGGGGGCGCGCAATCAGCCCCAGCATTTT | CASSLQGARNQPQHF
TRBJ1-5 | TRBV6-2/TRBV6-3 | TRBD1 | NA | TGTGCCAGCAGTTACTCAGGACAGGCCGGAGGTTATAGCAATCAGCCCCAGCATTTT | CASSYSGQAGGYSNQPQHF
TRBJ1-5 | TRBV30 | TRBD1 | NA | TGTGCCTGGAGGCCTTCCGGACAGGTGTTCAATCAGCCCCAGCATTTT | CAWRPSGQVFNQPQHF
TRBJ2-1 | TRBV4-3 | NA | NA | TGCGCCAGCAGCCAAGATCGGGGGCTAGCGGAGCTTTACAATGAGCAGTTCTTC | CASSQDRGLAELYNEQFF
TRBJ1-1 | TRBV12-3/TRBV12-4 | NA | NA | TGTGCCAGCAGTTATAACGGTGAAGCTTTCTTT | CASSYNGEAFF
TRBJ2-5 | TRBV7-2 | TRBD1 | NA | TGTGCCAGCAGCGGGGCAGGGACAGGGTTCCAAGAGACCCAGTACTTC | CASSGAGTGFQETQYF
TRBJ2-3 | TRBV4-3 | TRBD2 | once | TGCGCCAGCAGCCAAGATATGGCGGGAGCGGCAGATACGCAGTATTTT | CASSQDMAGAADTQYF
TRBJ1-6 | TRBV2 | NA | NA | TGTGCCTCTGTCAGGGAAGTCGATTCACCCCTCCACTTT | CASVREVDSPLHF
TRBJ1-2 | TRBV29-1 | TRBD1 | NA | TGCAGCGTTGCCAGACAGGGAAGTGGCTACACCTTC | CSVARQGSGYTF
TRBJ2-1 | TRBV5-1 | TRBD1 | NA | TGCGCCAGCAGCTTTGGGACAGGGGGCAGCGATGAGCAGTTCTTC | CASSFGTGGSDEQFF
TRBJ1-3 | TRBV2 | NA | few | TGTGCCAGCAGTGAACATCAGGGAGGGTACACCATATATTTT | CASSEHQGGYTIYF
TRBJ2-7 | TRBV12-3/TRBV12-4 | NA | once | TGTGCCAGCAGTTTAGGTCCCCCCGAGGAGCAGTACTTC | CASSLGPPEEQYF
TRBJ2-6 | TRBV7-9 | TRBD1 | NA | TGTGCCAGCACCACACCGGGACAGGGCCCAAACTCTGGGGCCAACGTCCTGACTTTC | CASTTPGQGPNSGANVLTF
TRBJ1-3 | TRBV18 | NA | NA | TGTGCCAGCTCCCCCCAGAACGGAAACACCATATATTTT | CASSPQNGNTIYF
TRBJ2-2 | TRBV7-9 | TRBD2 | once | TGTGCCAGCCACACAGGAAGCGGGGGATCGAACACCGGGGAGCTGTTTTTT | CASHTGSGGSNTGELFF
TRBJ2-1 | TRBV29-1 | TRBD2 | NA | TGCAGCGTTTCCTGGACTAGCGGGGGGGCGTATGAGCAGTTCTTC | CSVSWTSGGAYEQFF
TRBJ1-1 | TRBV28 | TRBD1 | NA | TGTGCCAGCAGTGACCGGGACAGGGGAAGGCATGAAGCTTTCTTT | CASSDRDRGRHEAFF
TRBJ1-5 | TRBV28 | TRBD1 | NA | TGTGCCAGCAGACCAGGGACAGTGAATCAGCCCCAGCATTTT | CASRPGTVNQPQHF
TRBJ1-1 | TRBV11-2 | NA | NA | TGTGCCAGCAGCTTAGGTCAGCAGGGGAGAACTGAAGCTTTCTTT | CASSLGQQGRTEAFF
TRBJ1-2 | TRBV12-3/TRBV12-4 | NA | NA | TGTGCCAGCAGTCCCGCGAACTATGGCTACACCTTC | CASSPANYGYTF
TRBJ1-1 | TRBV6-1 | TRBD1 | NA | TGTGCCAGCAGTGAGACAGGGGGCATGGGGAACACTGAAGCTTTCTTT | CASSETGGMGNTEAFF
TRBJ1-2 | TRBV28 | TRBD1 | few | TGTGCCAGCAGTTTACCTGACAGGGGAGGTTATGGCTACACCTTC | CASSLPDRGGYGYTF
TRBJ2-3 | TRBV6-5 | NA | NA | TGTGCCAGCAGGGGCCCGAGCACAGATACGCAGTATTTT | CASRGPSTDTQYF
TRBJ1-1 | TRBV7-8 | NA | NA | TGTGCCAGCAGCCCCCAGAACACTGAAGCTTTCTTT | CASSPQNTEAFF
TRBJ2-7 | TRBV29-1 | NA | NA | TGCAGTGCTTACCAGGGCCACGAGCAGTACTTC | CSAYQGHEQYF
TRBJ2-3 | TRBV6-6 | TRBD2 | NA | TGTGCCAGCAGTTACTGGGAGGGGACGAGCACAGATACGCAGTATTTT | CASSYWEGTSTDTQYF
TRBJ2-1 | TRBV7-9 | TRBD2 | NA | TGTGCCAGCAGCACCCGGGGTAGCGGGGGGCTAAATGAGCAGTTCTTC | CASSTRGSGGLNEQFF
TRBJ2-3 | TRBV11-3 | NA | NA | TGTGCCAGCAGCCAGGCACTAGATAGCACAGATACGCAGTATTTT | CASSQALDSTDTQYF
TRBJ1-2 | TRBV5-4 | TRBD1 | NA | TGTGCCAGCAGCTTGGGGACAGGTGCCCTGCCTTCCATGAACTATGGCTACACCTTC | CASSLGTGALPSMNYGYTF
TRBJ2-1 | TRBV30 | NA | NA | TGTGCCTGGAGTCCAGGGGCCCTCCCGAGTGGCGGCAATGAGCAGTTCTTC | CAWSPGALPSGGNEQFF